This passage covers 27 T cell receptor beta chains from one sample sequenced in a study of response to subunit inactivated influenza vaccine. TCRdb called the RT-PCR reads again in MiXCR, with one record for every CDR3 protein. Among around 520,000 distinct CDR3 sequences listed, around 25% were seen once. The sample in question was CD4+ T cells sorted from PBMCs, obtained roughly 5 days after vaccination. Receptors originate from a man in his fifties or sixties who received an inactivated influenza vaccine.

This clonotype was counted a few times. The J gene is TRBJ2-1, the V gene TRBV20-1; 11 bases line up with TRBD2. CDR1 DFQATT and CDR2 SNEGSKA come from the germline V gene (reference sequence). The CDR3 is 16 amino acids. With 0 bases clipped from V and 9 bases from J, the junction kept 10 bases outside the gene matches. The CDR3 spells CSARDPTSGSIGEQFF. DNA of the CDR3: TGCAGTGCTAGAGACCCTACTAGCGGGAGTATCGGTGAGCAGTTCTTC.

The chain combines TRBV6-2 or TRBV6-3 with TRBJ1-5; a possible D gene is TRBD1 (5 bases). V was clipped by 0 bases and J by 7 bases, with 13 bases between them. CDR1 is MNHEY and CDR2 is SVGEGT in the germline V gene. The CDR3 covers 15 residues. CDR3 DNA: TGTGCCAGCAGTTACTCGGGCACAGGTTCCCAGCCCCAGCATTTT. Translating gives CASSYSGTGSQPQHF.

This clonotype has a handful of counts. V gene TRBV11-2 combines with J gene TRBJ2-1; TRBD2 might be the D (5 bases). Trimming removed 0 bases at V and 3 bases at J, with 15 bases between. Germline V gives CDR1 SGHAT, CDR2 FQNNGV. The CDR3 has 17 amino acids. The CDR3 DNA follows: TGTGCCAGCAGCTTAGAATCTGCGGGCCTCAGCTACAATGAGCAGTTCTTC. Its translation: CASSLESAGLSYNEQFF.

This clonotype was detected a few times. V usage is TRBV7-9 and J usage is TRBJ2-1; TRBD2 aligns across 8 bases. This CDR3 comprises 17 residues. The germline CDR1 and CDR2 sequences are SEHNR and FQNEAQ (reference sequence). Trimming cost V 6 bases and J 7 bases; bases outside gene matches: 17. CDR3 in amino acids: CASRPTRGGSRINEQFF. CDR3 DNA sequence: TGTGCCAGCAGACCTACACGCGGGGGGAGCCGGATAAATGAGCAGTTCTTC.

The chain couples TRBV28 to TRBJ2-7, with D possibly matching TRBD1 (5 bases). The CDR3 is made up of 14 amino acids. The germline V gene has CDR1 MDHEN and CDR2 SYDVKM. V lost 4 bases and J lost 0, with 10 bases in between. The CDR3 sequence: CASSYPRVSYEQYF. Written as DNA, the CDR3 is TGTGCCAGCAGTTACCCCAGGGTCTCCTACGAGCAGTACTTC.

V gene TRBV5-1 combines with J gene TRBJ2-3; weak D call: TRBD2 (6 bases). Trimming removed 4 bases from V and 4 bases from J, with 16 bases in between. The germline gives CDR1 SGHRS, CDR2 YFSETQ. This CDR3 comprises 15 residues. CDR3 in DNA: TGCGCCAGCAGCACTGACGGGAGACTTGCAGATACGCAGTATTTT. This gives the protein CASSTDGRLADTQYF.

This clonotype was seen more than once but under ten times. V usage is TRBV4-3 and J usage is TRBJ1-6; D gene unclear. The V end lost 3 bases, the J end lost 10 bases, and 10 bases lay between the germline ends. Germline loops: CDR1 LGHNA, CDR2 YSLEER. The CDR3 has 13 residues. The CDR3 sequence is CASSQVIKSPLHF. The CDR3 coding sequence is TGCGCCAGCAGCCAGGTGATCAAGTCACCCCTCCACTTT.

The CDR3 sequence is CSARVAITGGYTF. The CDR3 region has the DNA TGCAGTGCTAGAGTGGCAATCACAGGGGGCTACACCTTC. The chain carries TRBV20-1 and TRBJ1-2; TRBD1 is a possible D gene (6 bases). This CDR3 has 13 amino acids. The V end lost 1 base, the J end lost 8 bases, and 14 bases lay between the germline ends. Germline V CDR1 and CDR2: DFQATT, SNEGSKA (reference sequence).

The table lists this clonotype with a few counts. The DNA for the CDR3 is TGTGCCAGCAGTGCCTACAGGGGTAGGACCGGGGAGCTGTTTTTT. It is translated as CASSAYRGRTGELFF. This chain joins TRBV12-3 or TRBV12-4 and TRBJ2-2, with 7 bases fitting TRBD1. The CDR3 has 15 residues. The ends lost 5 bases at V and 5 bases at J; junction bases unmatched: 8.

The chain joins TRBV5-1 to TRBJ2-7; TRBD2 is a possible D gene (5 bases). The CDR3 covers 13 residues. The ends were cut back, 3 bases at V and 6 bases at J, with 13 bases in the middle. Germline V gene data show CDR1 as SGHRS and CDR2 as YFSETQ. The CDR3 DNA sequence: TGCGCCAGCAGCTCTGACTACGGCTTCGAGCAGTACTTC. It specifies CASSSDYGFEQYF.

This clonotype was detected only a few times. The gene calls are TRBV5-5 and TRBJ2-7; 7 positions agree with TRBD1. From germline, CDR1 is SGHKS and CDR2 YYEKEE (reference sequence). There are 14 residues in the CDR3. The J segment lost 4 bases and the V segment lost 3 bases, leaving 7 bases of the junction unmatched. The chain's CDR3 is CASSSMGQQYEQYF. Written as DNA, the CDR3 is TGTGCCAGCAGCTCCATGGGACAGCAATACGAGCAGTACTTC.

This clonotype was seen more than once but under ten times. The chain links TRBV21-1 to TRBJ2-7. TRBV21-1 is assigned pseudogene status. The CDR3 contains 13 residues. The CDR3 DNA follows: TGTGCCAGCAGCAGGAAGCGGGACTACGAGCAGTACTTC. Residues: CASSRKRDYEQYF.

This clonotype was counted between two and nine times. The chain combines TRBV7-2 with TRBJ2-1, with TRBD2 matching 8 bases. The length of the CDR3 is 14 residues. The germline V gene encodes CDR1 SGHTA and CDR2 FQGNSA. The ends lost 2 bases at V and 5 bases at J; junction bases unmatched: 2. The CDR3 here is CASSLSREDNEQFF. The DNA of the CDR3 is TGTGCCAGCAGCTTATCGCGGGAGGACAATGAGCAGTTCTTC.

This chain links TRBV3-1 with TRBJ2-5, with TRBD1 identical over 8 bases. Germline V CDR1 and CDR2: LGHDT, YNNKEL (reference sequence). The CDR3 loop spans 14 amino acids. The junction had 2 bases not matched to a gene; V was cut back by 2 bases and J by 3 bases. As DNA, the CDR3 is TGTGCCAGCAGCCAACAGGGGGCCAAAGAGACCCAGTACTTC. Protein sequence: CASSQQGAKETQYF.

V and J are TRBV27 and TRBJ1-5; tentatively, D is TRBD1 (5 bases). V lost 1 base and J 6 bases, leaving 10 bases between the germline ends. The CDR3 is made up of 14 amino acids. The germline V gene encodes CDR1 MNHEY and CDR2 SMNVEV (reference sequence). The CDR3 spells CASSLLGHVQPQHF. DNA of the CDR3: TGTGCCAGCAGTTTATTGGGGCACGTTCAGCCCCAGCATTTT.

Only a few counts were recorded for this clonotype. This chain uses TRBV29-1 with TRBJ2-1, with 7 bases aligning to TRBD1. Germline CDR1 reads SQVTM; CDR2 reads ANQGSEA. The CDR3 has 13 residues. J was trimmed by 8 bases and V by 4 bases; bases with no gene match: 8. The CDR3: CSVVGYQGDEQFF. CDR3 coding DNA: TGCAGCGTTGTAGGGTACCAGGGGGATGAGCAGTTCTTC.

The V call is TRBV6-5, the J call TRBJ2-4; 12 positions agree with TRBD1. This CDR3 region has 16 residues. The germline V gene has CDR1 MNHEY and CDR2 SVGAGI. J gave up 3 bases and V 6 bases, and 6 bases lay outside the gene matches. Written as DNA, the CDR3 is TGTGCCAGCAGCTCTCGGGACAGGGGGCACAAAAACATTCAGTACTTC. The encoded protein is CASSSRDRGHKNIQYF.

The chain employs TRBV12-3 or TRBV12-4 and TRBJ2-7; perhaps TRBD1 as D (5 bases). The CDR3 totals 15 residues. Trimming pared 5 bases from V and 6 bases from J, leaving 20 bases between. The CDR3 DNA follows: TGTGCCAGCAGTCCACCACTCCAGGGAAGGGTCGAGCAGTACTTC. It codes for CASSPPLQGRVEQYF.

This clonotype has only a few counts. V and J are TRBV2 and TRBJ2-5; 7 bases line up with TRBD2. The germline gives CDR1 SNHLY, CDR2 FYNNEI. V gave up 6 bases and J gave up 2 bases; unmatched junction bases: 6. The CDR3 loop spans 14 amino acids. This CDR3 is CASSRSGVQETQYF. CDR3 coding DNA: TGTGCCAGCAGCAGAAGCGGGGTTCAAGAGACCCAGTACTTC.

The rearrangement uses TRBV5-6 and TRBJ2-3, with TRBD1 identical over 11 bases. This CDR3 contains 17 residues. The J segment lost 3 bases and the V segment lost 4 bases, leaving 10 bases of the junction unmatched. Germline values: CDR1 SGHDT, CDR2 YYEEEE. The CDR3 coding sequence is TGTGCCAGCAGCAAAACTCCGGGACAGGGGGTAACAGATACGCAGTATTTT. Amino acids: CASSKTPGQGVTDTQYF. Full variable domain (remainder filled in from reference TRBV5-6 and TRBJ2-3): DAGVTQSPTHLIKTRGQQVTLRCSPKSGHDTVSWYQQALGQGPQFIFQYYEEEERQRGNFPDRFSGHQFPNYSSELNVNALLLGDSALYLCASSKTPGQGVTDTQYFGPGTRLTVL.

The chain has TRBV20-1 and TRBJ2-7; 8 bases align to TRBD1. The CDR3 runs to 12 residues. J lost 6 bases, V lost 1 base, and 2 bases had no gene match. Germline V CDR1 and CDR2: DFQATT, SNEGSKA (reference sequence). CDR3 coding DNA: TGCAGTGCTAGAGGCGGACAGGGCGAGCAGTACTTC. Residues: CSARGGQGEQYF.

DNA of the CDR3: TGCAGTGCTAGCGCCCCAGGGTCCTCTGGAAACACCATATATTTT. Residues: CSASAPGSSGNTIYF. The gene calls are TRBV20-1 and TRBJ1-3; perhaps TRBD1 as D (5 bases). Germline V gene data show CDR1 as DFQATT and CDR2 as SNEGSKA (reference sequence). The CDR3 contains 15 residues. Trimming stripped 3 bases from V and 0 bases from J, with 12 bases between.

V and J are TRBV6-1 and TRBJ2-1; 15 positions agree with TRBD2. The CDR3 runs 16 residues. In germline, CDR1 is MNHNS, CDR2 SASEGT. V shed 6 bases and J 15 bases; nucleotides not matched to a gene: 15. As DNA, the CDR3 is TGTGCCAGCAGCGAAATCGGACTAGCGGGAGGGTCTGGGCGGTTCTTC. It is translated as CASSEIGLAGGSGRFF.

The chain uses TRBV28 and TRBJ2-7; D may correspond to TRBD1 or TRBD2 (5 bases each). The CDR3 has 15 residues. Deletions cut 5 bases from V and 4 bases from J, with 18 bases between. The germline CDR1 and CDR2 sequences are MDHEN and SYDVKM. This CDR3 is CASSLGTWDGYEQYF. CDR3 nucleotide sequence: TGTGCCAGCAGTCTTGGGACGTGGGATGGGTACGAGCAGTACTTC.

The rearrangement uses TRBV7-8 and TRBJ1-6; D gene ambiguous. V shed 1 base and J shed 10 bases, with 17 bases lying between them. Germline values: CDR1 SGHVS, CDR2 FQNEAQ. The length of the CDR3 is 16 residues. CDR3 in amino acids: CASSLGGGRAGSPLHF. In DNA, the CDR3 is TGTGCCAGCAGCTTAGGCGGAGGAAGGGCCGGGTCACCCCTCCACTTT.

This clonotype was found a few times. The CDR3 DNA is TGTGCCAGCACCCGTTCATCTAGCGTACCCGGGGAGCTGTTTTTT. Translating it yields CASTRSSSVPGELFF. The J gene is TRBJ2-2, the V gene TRBV12-3 or TRBV12-4; possibly TRBD2 for D (6 bases). There are 15 residues in the CDR3. Trimming left V 7 bases short and J 6 bases short, with 18 bases between.

This clonotype has only a few counts. The chain employs TRBV6-5 and TRBJ2-1, with D uncertain. The CDR3 is 15 amino acids. The germline CDR1 and CDR2 sequences are MNHEY and SVGAGI. Trimming took off 1 base at V and 0 bases at J, with 7 bases between the two ends. The CDR3 DNA is TGTGCCAGCAGTTACTTCTCACGCTCCTACAATGAGCAGTTCTTC. It encodes CASSYFSRSYNEQFF.